The 2 T cell receptor beta chains presented below share a single source sample, sequenced in a study of early T cells in non-severe SARS-CoV-2 infection. TCRdb reanalysed the 5' RACE reads using MiXCR and keeps one entry per CDR3 protein. This table has some 120,000 distinct CDR3 sequences, about 15% appearing once. Sequencing was carried out using whole blood. These receptors were obtained from an adult who was a healthcare worker with PCR-confirmed SARS-CoV-2 infection or an uninfected control (not recorded which).

The J gene is TRBJ1-2, the V gene TRBV18, with unresolved D. The CDR3 has 12 amino acids. CDR1 and CDR2 from the germline V gene are KGHSH and LQKENI. V was cut by 4 bases and J by 7 bases, with 10 bases left in between. In DNA, the CDR3 is TGTGCCAGCTCACAAAGACACTTTGGCTACACCTTC. It codes for CASSQRHFGYTF.

This rearrangement joins TRBV12-3 or TRBV12-4 to TRBJ1-1; no reliable D call. The CDR3 runs 15 residues. V was cut by 2 bases and J by 8 bases, with 18 bases left in between. As DNA, the CDR3 is TGTGCCAGCAGTTTAAGAGTCCAGCTGGGGTTGGAAGCTTTCTTT. Protein product: CASSLRVQLGLEAFF.